This T cell receptor beta chain was documented in a study of blood T cell repertoires in COVID-19. Study background: Samples came from the United States, Italy and Spain, spanning acute and convalescent COVID-19.

CDR3 size: 16 residues. V lost 4 bases to trimming and J lost 0 bases, with 14 bases between them. Germline V gives CDR1 SGHRS, CDR2 YFSETQ. The assay was immunoSEQ multiplex PCR, and TCRdb's table has in-frame clones only and misses some. The sample carries about 400,000 clones, roughly nine tenths recorded once. The chain employs TRBV5-1 and TRBJ2-1, with D hard to call. The sample was peripheral blood. The TCR originated in a man aged 40-55 years with acute or convalescent COVID-19. In DNA form, the CDR3 reads TGCGCCAGCAGCCCCTTAGCAGAGAGCTCCTACAATGAGCAGTTCTTC. Residues: CASSPLAESSYNEQFF.